The 2 T cell receptor beta chains below all came from one sample that was sequenced in a study of cytomegalovirus exposure and HLA in healthy donors. 13 Jbeta primers and 60 Vbeta primers were used for the PCR. TCRdb's table, derived via immunoSEQ multiplex PCR, lists solely in-frame clones and lacks some. The sample carries around 97,000 clones, 60% to 80% recorded once. What was sequenced was PBMCs. The source is a man in his fifties or sixties in good health and CMV-seropositive.

A few counts support this clone. The J gene is TRBJ2-5, the V gene TRBV30; no definite D call. The closer fit of TRBJ2-7 to the DNA end suggests the J call may be wrong. The CDR3 length is 11 residues. In germline, CDR1 is GTSNPN, CDR2 SVGIG (reference sequence). Written as DNA, the CDR3 is TGTGCCTGGAGTGTAGCGTACGAGCAGTACTTC. Encoded protein: CAWSVAYEQYF.

The rearrangement uses TRBV5-4 and TRBJ1-2, with 8 bases identical to TRBD1. The CDR3 loop spans 14 amino acids. Trimming at V came to 3 bases and at J to 5 bases, leaving 6 bases not matched to a gene. Germline CDR1 reads SGHNT; CDR2 reads YYREEE (reference sequence). This CDR3 reads CASSSDRGFYGYTF. The DNA of the CDR3 is TGTGCCAGCAGCTCAGACAGGGGATTTTATGGCTACACCTTC.